This TCR beta chain is drawn from a study of blood T cell repertoires in COVID-19. For the study at large: T cells, B-cell-depleted T cells, or PBMCs supplied cDNA or gDNA.

In the original workflow: Amplification of reference gene primers provided the estimated nucleated cell counts. The data were produced by immunoSEQ multiplex PCR, yet TCRdb's version contains in-frame clones alone and is incomplete. The D gene and trimming were derived from the DNA, and the V and J assignments and clone size from that table. The sample has a few hundred thousand clones, 84% seen once; the top ten hold 15% to 20%. Germline CDR1 is LGHNA and CDR2 is YNFKEQ. This CDR3 comprises 13 residues. V was shortened by 1 base and J by 6 bases, with 10 bases between the two germline ends. This receptor was taken from a man younger than 40 with active or convalescent COVID-19. The chain links TRBV4-2 to TRBJ2-7; D perhaps matches TRBD2 (5 bases). Sequencing input: peripheral blood. The DNA for the CDR3 is TGTGCCAGCAGCCAAGGGGGAGAATCCGAGCAGTACTTC. This translates into CASSQGGESEQYF.